The 19 T cell receptor beta chains below were found in one sample sequenced in a study of blood T cell repertoires in COVID-19. Profiling relied on immunoSEQ multiplex PCR, and the TCRdb table lists in-frame clones only, not all of them. Counted here are fewer than 200,000 clones, more than 75% occurring once; the ten biggest clones make up 2.7%. The source material was peripheral blood. Every receptor here comes from a man in his forties or fifties with active or convalescent COVID-19.

The V call is TRBV5-1, the J call TRBJ2-7, with 8 bases that match TRBD1. There are 14 residues in the CDR3. Germline V gives CDR1 SGHRS, CDR2 YFSETQ. V lost 5 bases and J lost 3; bases outside the gene matches: 7. In DNA, the CDR3 is TGCGCCAGCAGGTTCGGACAGGGATTCTACGAGCAGTACTTC. It translates to CASRFGQGFYEQYF.

The chain employs TRBV5-6 and TRBJ1-6, with D perhaps matching TRBD1 (5 bases). Germline V gene lookup returns CDR1 SGHDT and CDR2 YYEEEE. Trimming cost V 2 bases and J 0 bases, with 6 bases left between them. This CDR3 spans 15 amino acids. The CDR3 region has the DNA TGTGCCAGCAGCTTAGACAGCTCCTATAATTCACCCCTCCACTTT. Translation gives CASSLDSSYNSPLHF.

The chain carries TRBV5-1 and TRBJ2-7; D is unresolved. V dropped 2 bases and J dropped 3 bases, with 15 bases sitting between them. The germline gives CDR1 SGHRS, CDR2 YFSETQ. The CDR3 totals 15 residues. The CDR3 loop reads CASSLSGKPDYEQYF. The CDR3 DNA reads as TGCGCCAGCAGCTTATCAGGAAAACCAGACTACGAGCAGTACTTC. The whole variable domain, remainder taken from reference TRBV5-1 and TRBJ2-7, is KAGVTQTPRYLIKTRGQQVTLSCSPISGHRSVSWYQQTPGQGLQFLFEYFSETQRNKGNFPGRFSGRQFSNSRSEMNVSTLELGDSALYLCASSLSGKPDYEQYFGPGTRLTVT.

This clone was recorded once. This rearrangement joins TRBV5-1 to TRBJ1-2, with D maybe TRBD1 (6 bases). V was cut by 5 bases and J by 0 bases, with 14 bases left in between. The CDR3 is made up of 15 amino acids. The germline V gene has CDR1 SGHRS and CDR2 YFSETQ. The CDR3 loop reads CASRTQTGTNYGYTF. CDR3 nucleotide sequence: TGCGCCAGCAGAACACAGACAGGAACTAACTATGGCTACACCTTC.

The chain carries TRBV30 and TRBJ2-3; D perhaps matches TRBD1 (6 bases). CDR1 and CDR2 from the germline V gene are GTSNPN and SVGIG (reference sequence). The CDR3 contains 12 residues. V was shortened by 2 bases and J by 7 bases, with 10 bases between the two germline ends. The CDR3: CAWSPRGYTQYF. In DNA, the CDR3 is TGTGCCTGGAGTCCCAGGGGTTATACGCAGTATTTT.

The chain links TRBV21-1 to TRBJ1-5; the table names TRBD1, a call not compared with the DNA. TRBV21-1 is termed a pseudogene. The CDR3 runs to 15 residues. The CDR3 DNA reads TGTGCCAGCAGCAACTGCGGGACAGGGTATCAGCCCCAGCATTTT. Its translation is CASSNCGTGYQPQHF.

The V gene is TRBV6-2 or TRBV6-3, the J gene TRBJ2-5; TRBD2 matches at 12 bases. V shed 5 bases and J 2 bases; nucleotides not matched to a gene: 12. CDR1 MNHEY and CDR2 SVGEGT come from the germline V gene. The CDR3 runs to 18 residues. The CDR3 sequence: CASSDPPGLAGLQETQYF. The CDR3 DNA reads as TGTGCCAGCAGTGACCCCCCCGGACTAGCGGGGCTTCAAGAGACCCAGTACTTC.

This chain links TRBV6-5 with TRBJ2-7, with no clear D. CDR3 length: 16 residues. With 2 bases removed from V and 0 bases from J, the gap between germline ends came to 14 bases. Germline V gives CDR1 MNHEY, CDR2 SVGAGI. This CDR3 reads CASSYAPPLSSYEQYF. The CDR3 region has the DNA TGTGCCAGCAGTTACGCCCCCCCCCTCAGCTCCTACGAGCAGTACTTC.

The chain employs TRBV12-5 and TRBJ2-5; 7 nucleotides match TRBD2. Germline V gene lookup returns CDR1 LGHNT and CDR2 FRNRAP. Unmatched junction bases numbered 6, after V lost 7 bases and J lost 1 base. CDR3 size: 14 residues. The CDR3, as DNA: TGTGCTAGTGCCACGCTAGCGGTCCAAGAGACCCAGTACTTC. It codes for CASATLAVQETQYF.

V is TRBV5-1 and J is TRBJ2-7; 8 bases fit TRBD1. V lost 0 bases to trimming and J lost 4 bases; unmatched junction nucleotides: 9. The CDR3 covers 16 residues. Germline V gene sequence: CDR1 SGHRS, CDR2 YFSETQ. The CDR3 DNA is TGCGCCAGCAGCTTGGCCCTCGGACAGGGAGATTACGAGCAGTACTTC. Encoded protein: CASSLALGQGDYEQYF.

The CDR3 reads CASTPGEDYEQYF. In nucleotides, the CDR3 is TGTGCCAGCACGCCCGGGGAAGACTACGAGCAGTACTTC. The chain is built from TRBV2 and TRBJ2-7; tentatively, D is TRBD2 (5 bases). Looked up from germline, CDR1 is SNHLY and CDR2 is FYNNEI. The CDR3 loop spans 13 amino acids. Trimming left V 7 bases short and J 3 bases short, with 13 bases between.

The V and J genes are TRBV7-9 and TRBJ2-7; 10 bases fit TRBD2. With 3 bases clipped from V and 6 bases from J, the junction kept 8 bases outside the gene matches. Germline assignment: CDR1 SEHNR and CDR2 FQNEAQ (reference sequence). This CDR3 contains 15 residues. The CDR3 DNA reads TGTGCCAGCAGCTTTACAGCGGGGGGGCCTGGCGAGCAGTACTTC. As protein: CASSFTAGGPGEQYF.

This chain links TRBV9 with TRBJ1-1; no firm D call. From germline, CDR1 is SGDLS and CDR2 YYNGEE. The CDR3 extends over 13 amino acids. The V end was cut by 4 bases, the J end by 9 bases, with 16 bases between. The CDR3: CASSPSGYGKAFF. The CDR3 DNA follows: TGTGCCAGCAGCCCTTCGGGGTACGGGAAAGCTTTCTTT. The full variable domain, with the rest looked up from reference TRBV9 and TRBJ1-1, is DSGVTQTPKHLITATGQRVTLRCSPRSGDLSVYWYQQSLDQGLQFLIQYYNGEERAKGNILERFSAQQFPDLHSELNLSSLELGDSALYFCASSPSGYGKAFFGQGTRLTVV.

The rearrangement joins TRBV28 to TRBJ2-1, with D unclear. Germline-derived CDR1 and CDR2 are MDHEN and SYDVKM. Trimming stripped 6 bases from V and 5 bases from J, with 2 bases between. The CDR3 runs to 10 residues. The CDR3 DNA reads as TGTGCCAGCAGCAACAATGAGCAGTTCTTC. Amino acid sequence: CASSNNEQFF.

The gene calls are TRBV5-8 and TRBJ2-5; 10 bases are shared with TRBD1. The CDR3 covers 14 residues. Germline trimming cut 4 bases from V and 4 bases from J; bases unmatched to any gene: 4. The V gene's germline CDR1 is SGHTS and CDR2 YDEGEE. CDR3 sequence: CASSPDRGGETQYF. Written as DNA, the CDR3 is TGTGCCAGCAGCCCGGACAGGGGGGGAGAGACCCAGTACTTC.

V and J are TRBV30 and TRBJ1-5; perhaps TRBD1 as D (6 bases). This CDR3 contains 15 residues. V gave up 2 bases and J gave up 7 bases, with 18 bases separating them. Germline V gene lookup returns CDR1 GTSNPN and CDR2 SVGIG (reference sequence). CDR3 sequence reads: CAWSPLSGRGQPQHF. The CDR3 DNA sequence: TGTGCCTGGAGTCCACTCTCTGGCAGGGGACAGCCCCAGCATTTT.

This rearrangement joins TRBV5-5 to TRBJ2-1; 10 bases are a match to TRBD2. The CDR3 is made up of 17 amino acids. The V and J ends lost 0 bases and 6 bases, in that order; junction bases with no gene match: 9. Germline CDR1 reads SGHKS; CDR2 reads YYEKEE (reference sequence). CDR3 amino acids: CASSLATGTSALNEQFF. Written as DNA, the CDR3 is TGTGCCAGCAGCTTGGCAACCGGGACTAGCGCCCTCAATGAGCAGTTCTTC.

A few counts support this clone. V is TRBV5-4 and J is TRBJ2-7, with TRBD1 matching over 10 bases. Germline-derived CDR1 and CDR2 are SGHNT and YYREEE (reference sequence). V was pared by 4 bases and J by 12 bases, with 7 bases of the junction left unmatched. This CDR3 region has 12 residues. CDR3 sequence: CASSASGTGAYF. Written as DNA, the CDR3 is TGTGCCAGCAGCGCGTCCGGGACAGGGGCGTACTTC.

The gene calls are TRBV4-1 and TRBJ1-4; D might be TRBD1 (5 bases). Trimming removed 4 bases at V and 4 bases at J, with 13 bases between. The length of the CDR3 is 15 residues. Germline CDR1 MGHRA, CDR2 YSYEKL. The CDR3 nucleotides are TGCGCCAGCAGCCTACGACAGTTAGTTAATGAAAAACTGTTTTTT. It yields the protein CASSLRQLVNEKLFF.